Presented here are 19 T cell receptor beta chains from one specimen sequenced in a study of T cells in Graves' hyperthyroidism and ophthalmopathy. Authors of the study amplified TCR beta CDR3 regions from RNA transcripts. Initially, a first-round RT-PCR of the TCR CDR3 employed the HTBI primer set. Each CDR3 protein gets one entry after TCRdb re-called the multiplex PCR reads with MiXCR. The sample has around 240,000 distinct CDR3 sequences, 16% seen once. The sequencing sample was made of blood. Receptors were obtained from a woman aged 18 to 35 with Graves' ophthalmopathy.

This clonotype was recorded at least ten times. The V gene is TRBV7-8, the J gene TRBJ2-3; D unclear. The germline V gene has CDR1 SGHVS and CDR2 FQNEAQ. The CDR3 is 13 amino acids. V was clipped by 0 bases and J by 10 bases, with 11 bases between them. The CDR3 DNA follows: TGTGCCAGCAGCTTAGCGCCCGGATCTCCGCAGTATTTT. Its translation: CASSLAPGSPQYF. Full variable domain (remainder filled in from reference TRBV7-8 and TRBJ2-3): GAGVSQSPRYKVAKRGQDVALRCDPISGHVSLFWYQQALGQGPEFLTYFQNEAQLDKSGLPSDRFFAERPEGSVSTLKIQRTQQEDSAVYLCASSLAPGSPQYFGPGTRLTVL.

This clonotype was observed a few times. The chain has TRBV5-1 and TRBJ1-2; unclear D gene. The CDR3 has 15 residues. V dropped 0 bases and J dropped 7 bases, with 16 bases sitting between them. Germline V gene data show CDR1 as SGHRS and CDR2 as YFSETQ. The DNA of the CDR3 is TGCGCCAGCAGCTTGGGTTCGTCTTTAGACCGTGGCTACACCTTC. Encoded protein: CASSLGSSLDRGYTF.

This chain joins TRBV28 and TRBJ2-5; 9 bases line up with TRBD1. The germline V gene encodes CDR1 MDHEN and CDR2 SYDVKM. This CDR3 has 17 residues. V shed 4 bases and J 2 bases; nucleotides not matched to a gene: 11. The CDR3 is CASSSLGTGFGQETQYF. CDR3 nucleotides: TGTGCCAGCAGTTCTCTCGGGACAGGGTTTGGTCAAGAGACCCAGTACTTC.

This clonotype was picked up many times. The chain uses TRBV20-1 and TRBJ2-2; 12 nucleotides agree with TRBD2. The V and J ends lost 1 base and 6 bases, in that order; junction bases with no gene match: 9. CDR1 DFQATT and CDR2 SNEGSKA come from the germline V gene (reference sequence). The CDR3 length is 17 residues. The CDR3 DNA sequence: TGCAGTGCTAGAGGTTACGGACTAGCGGGATCGCCCGGGGAGCTGTTTTTT. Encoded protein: CSARGYGLAGSPGELFF.

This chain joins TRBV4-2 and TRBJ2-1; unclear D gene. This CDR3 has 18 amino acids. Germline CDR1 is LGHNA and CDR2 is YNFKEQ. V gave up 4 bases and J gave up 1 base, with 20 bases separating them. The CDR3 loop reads CASSPPTYYSKSYNEQFF. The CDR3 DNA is TGTGCCAGCAGCCCACCTACTTATTATTCAAAATCCTACAATGAGCAGTTCTTC.

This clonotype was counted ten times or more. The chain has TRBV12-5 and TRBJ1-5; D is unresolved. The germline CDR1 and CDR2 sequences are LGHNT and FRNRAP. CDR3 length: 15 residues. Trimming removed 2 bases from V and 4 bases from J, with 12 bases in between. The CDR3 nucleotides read TGTGCTAGTGGTTTGTCCCGGGTTGGTAATCAGCCCCAGCATTTT. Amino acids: CASGLSRVGNQPQHF.

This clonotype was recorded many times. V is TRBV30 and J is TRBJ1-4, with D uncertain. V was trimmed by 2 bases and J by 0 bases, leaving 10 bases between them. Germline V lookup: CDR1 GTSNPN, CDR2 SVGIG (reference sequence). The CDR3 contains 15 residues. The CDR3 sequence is CAWSLAPPTNEKLFF. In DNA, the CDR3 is TGTGCCTGGAGTCTTGCACCTCCAACTAATGAAAAACTGTTTTTT. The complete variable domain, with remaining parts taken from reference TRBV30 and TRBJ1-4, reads SQTIHQWPATLVQPVGSPLSLECTVEGTSNPNLYWYRQAAGRGLQLLFYSVGIGQISSEVPQNLSASRPQDRQFILSSKKLLLSDSGFYLCAWSLAPPTNEKLFFGSGTQLSVL.

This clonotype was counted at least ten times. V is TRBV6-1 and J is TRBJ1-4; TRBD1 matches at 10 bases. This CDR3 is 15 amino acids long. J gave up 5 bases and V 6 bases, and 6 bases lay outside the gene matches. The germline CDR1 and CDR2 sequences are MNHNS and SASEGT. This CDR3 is CASSRDRGANEKLFF. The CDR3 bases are TGTGCCAGCAGCCGGGACAGGGGCGCAAATGAAAAACTGTTTTTT.

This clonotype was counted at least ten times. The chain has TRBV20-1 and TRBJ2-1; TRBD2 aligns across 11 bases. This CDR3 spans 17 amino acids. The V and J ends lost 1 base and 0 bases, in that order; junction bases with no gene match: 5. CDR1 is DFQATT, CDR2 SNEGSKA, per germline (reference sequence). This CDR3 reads CSARGWGTSGSYNEQFF. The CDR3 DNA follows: TGCAGTGCTAGAGGCTGGGGGACTAGCGGCTCCTACAATGAGCAGTTCTTC.

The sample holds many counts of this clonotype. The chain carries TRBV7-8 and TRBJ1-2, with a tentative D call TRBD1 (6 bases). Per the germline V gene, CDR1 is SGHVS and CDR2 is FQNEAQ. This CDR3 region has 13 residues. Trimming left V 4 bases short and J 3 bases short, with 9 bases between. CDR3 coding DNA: TGTGCCAGCAGCTCGCACAGGGACTATGGCTACACCTTC. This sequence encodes CASSSHRDYGYTF.

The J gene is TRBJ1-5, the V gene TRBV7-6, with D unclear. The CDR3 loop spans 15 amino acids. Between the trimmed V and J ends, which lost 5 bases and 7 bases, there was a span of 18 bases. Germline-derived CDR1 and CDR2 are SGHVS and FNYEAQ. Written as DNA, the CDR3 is TGTGCCAGCAGCCGGAGACCGGGGTTCGGGCAGCCCCAGCATTTT. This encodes CASSRRPGFGQPQHF.

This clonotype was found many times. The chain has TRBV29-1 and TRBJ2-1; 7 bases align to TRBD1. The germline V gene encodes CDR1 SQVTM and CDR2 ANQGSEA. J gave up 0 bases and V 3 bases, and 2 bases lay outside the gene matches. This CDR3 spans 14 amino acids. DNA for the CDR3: TGCAGCGTTGAGGGACAGAGCTCCTACAATGAGCAGTTCTTC. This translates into CSVEGQSSYNEQFF.

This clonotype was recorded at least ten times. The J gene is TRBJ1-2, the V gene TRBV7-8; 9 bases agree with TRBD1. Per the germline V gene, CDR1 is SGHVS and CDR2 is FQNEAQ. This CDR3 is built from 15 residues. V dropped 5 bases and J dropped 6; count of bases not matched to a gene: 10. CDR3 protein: CASSPGQGHWDGYTF. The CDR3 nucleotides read TGTGCCAGCAGCCCAGGACAGGGGCACTGGGATGGCTACACCTTC.

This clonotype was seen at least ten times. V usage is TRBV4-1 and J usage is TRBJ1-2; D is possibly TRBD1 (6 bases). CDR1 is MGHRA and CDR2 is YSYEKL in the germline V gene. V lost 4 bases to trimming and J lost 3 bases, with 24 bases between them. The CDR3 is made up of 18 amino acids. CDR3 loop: CASSPDPWGVRTDYGYTF. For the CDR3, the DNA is TGCGCCAGCAGCCCAGACCCGTGGGGGGTAAGGACAGACTATGGCTACACCTTC.

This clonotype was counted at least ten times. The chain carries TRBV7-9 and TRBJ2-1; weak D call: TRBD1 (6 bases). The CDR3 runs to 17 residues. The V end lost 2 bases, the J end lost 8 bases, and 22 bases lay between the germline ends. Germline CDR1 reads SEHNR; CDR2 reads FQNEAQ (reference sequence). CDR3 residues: CASSLQFVTGGGDEQFF. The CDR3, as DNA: TGTGCCAGCAGCTTACAATTTGTGACAGGAGGAGGCGATGAGCAGTTCTTC.

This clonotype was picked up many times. CDR3 bases: TGCAGTGCTACCCCTACCTTCAGGGAGCAGTACTTC. It codes for CSATPTFREQYF. J is TRBJ2-7 and V is TRBV20-1, with unresolved D. The V end was cut by 4 bases, the J end by 7 bases, with 14 bases between. The CDR3 contains 12 residues. Looked up from germline, CDR1 is DFQATT and CDR2 is SNEGSKA (reference sequence).

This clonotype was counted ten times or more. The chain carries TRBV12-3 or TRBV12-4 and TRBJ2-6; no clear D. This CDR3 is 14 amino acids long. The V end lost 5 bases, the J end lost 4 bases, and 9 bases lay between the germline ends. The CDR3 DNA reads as TGTGCCAGCAGTCAAATGGCGGGGGCCAACGTCCTGACTTTC. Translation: CASSQMAGANVLTF.

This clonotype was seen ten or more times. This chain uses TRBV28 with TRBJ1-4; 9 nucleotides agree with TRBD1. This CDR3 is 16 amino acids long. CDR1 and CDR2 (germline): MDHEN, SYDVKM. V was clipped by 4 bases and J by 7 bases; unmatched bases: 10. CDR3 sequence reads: CASSSQGARSGEKLFF. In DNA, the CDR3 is TGTGCCAGCAGTTCACAGGGGGCGCGTTCTGGTGAAAAACTGTTTTTT.

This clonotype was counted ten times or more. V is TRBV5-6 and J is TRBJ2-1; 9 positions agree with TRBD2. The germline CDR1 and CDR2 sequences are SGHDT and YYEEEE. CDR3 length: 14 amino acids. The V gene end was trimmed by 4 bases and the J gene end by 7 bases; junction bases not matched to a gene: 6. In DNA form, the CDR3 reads TGTGCCAGCAGCCTCCGCGGGGGGGCGAATGAGCAGTTCTTC. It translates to CASSLRGGANEQFF.